This TCR beta chain derives from a study of CD8+CD57+ T cells in acquired aplastic anemia. General observations from the study: There were twenty-nine CD8+ CDR3 sequences that occurred in both patients and controls.

Profiling that covered TCR beta VDJ and CDR3 relied on genomic DNA as its template. One entry per CDR3 protein results from TCRdb running MiXCR on the reads. Of roughly 80,000 distinct CDR3 sequences listed, roughly two thirds are singletons. Regarding this clonotype: Its antigen is not identified.

CDR1 and CDR2 (germline): MGHDK, SYGVNS. This CDR3 comprises 14 residues. V lost 2 bases and J 3 bases, leaving 7 bases between the germline ends. It was patients with CD8+CD57+ cell expansion by flow cytometry who were chosen for sequencing. Patients were treatment-naive when blood was sampled. Sequenced input: sorted CD4+, CD8+, or CD8+CD57+ T cells (not recorded which) from PBMCs. The receptor comes from a human donor with aplastic anemia. This rearrangement joins TRBV25-1 to TRBJ1-4, with D unclear. CDR3 in DNA: TGTGCCAGCAGTGAACTTTCGGCTAATGAAAAACTGTTTTTT. Protein product: CASSELSANEKLFF. Full variable domain (rest looked up from reference TRBV25-1 and TRBJ1-4): EADIYQTPRYLVIGTGKKITLECSQTMGHDKMYWYQQDPGMELHLIHYSYGVNSTEKGDLSSESTVSRIRTEHFPLTLESARPSHTSQYLCASSELSANEKLFFGSGTQLSVL.